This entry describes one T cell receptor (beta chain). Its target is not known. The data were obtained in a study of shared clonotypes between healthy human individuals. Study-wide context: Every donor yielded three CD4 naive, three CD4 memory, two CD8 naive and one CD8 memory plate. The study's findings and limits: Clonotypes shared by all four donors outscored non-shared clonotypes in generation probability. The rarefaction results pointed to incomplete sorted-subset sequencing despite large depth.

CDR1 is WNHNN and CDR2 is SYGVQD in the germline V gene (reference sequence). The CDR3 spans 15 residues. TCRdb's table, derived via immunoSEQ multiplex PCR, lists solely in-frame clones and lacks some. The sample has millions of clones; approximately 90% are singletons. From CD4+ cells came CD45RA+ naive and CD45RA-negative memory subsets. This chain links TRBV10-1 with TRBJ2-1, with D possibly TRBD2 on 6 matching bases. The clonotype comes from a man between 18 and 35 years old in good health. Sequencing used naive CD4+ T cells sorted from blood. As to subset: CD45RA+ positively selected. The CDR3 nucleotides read TGCGCTCGAACCCGGGAGCATTCGACGGACAATGAGCAGTTCTTC. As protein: CARTREHSTDNEQFF.